One sample yielded the 22 T cell receptor beta chains listed below, sequenced in a study of cytomegalovirus exposure and HLA in healthy donors (dated by TCRdb to about 2017). Libraries were constructed by the immunoSEQ multiplex PCR assay. The multiplex PCR relied on a mix of 60 forward primers for TCR Vbeta segments and 13 reverse primers for TCR Jbeta segments. This is the immuneACCESS table as TCRdb keeps it, with only in-frame sequences that have V and J called. A part of the clones is gone; compared with another copy, unresolved V genes explain less than half, and the rest is unexplained. This sample has 150,000 to 200,000 clones in its table, and 77% of those were observed once. The ten largest clones add up to around 3.4% of the sample. The sequenced material came from PBMCs. The receptors were sampled from a woman in her fifties or sixties in good health and CMV-seropositive.

J is TRBJ1-5 and V is TRBV27; D call uncertain. V was clipped by 3 bases and J by 4 bases, with 7 bases between them. The CDR3 runs 13 residues. Germline V lookup: CDR1 MNHEY, CDR2 SMNVEV (reference sequence). DNA of the CDR3: TGTGCCAGCAGTTTCCAGGCAAATCAGCCCCAGCATTTT. This codes for CASSFQANQPQHF.

The V gene is TRBV6-1, the J gene TRBJ1-3, with 9 bases aligning to TRBD1. CDR1 MNHNS and CDR2 SASEGT come from the germline V gene. J gave up 13 bases and V 0 bases, and 4 bases lay outside the gene matches. The CDR3 is 13 residues long. The DNA of the CDR3 is TGTGCCAGCAGTGAAGCTGGACAGGGGAGAATATATTTT. Translation gives CASSEAGQGRIYF.

The chain combines TRBV4-2 with TRBJ2-3; the match to TRBD2 covers 13 bases. Losses at the gene ends were 4 bases for V and 1 base for J; bases not matched to a gene: 5. Germline V gene sequence: CDR1 LGHNA, CDR2 YNFKEQ. CDR3 length: 17 residues. In DNA, the CDR3 is TGTGCCAGCAGCCGGACTAGCGGGGGCCTGGGCACAGATACGCAGTATTTT. It yields the protein CASSRTSGGLGTDTQYF.

The chain carries TRBV28 and TRBJ2-5; 8 bases align to TRBD1. The closer fit of TRBJ2-7 to the DNA end suggests the J call may be wrong. This CDR3 is 13 amino acids long. Germline CDR1 is MDHEN and CDR2 is SYDVKM. The CDR3 loop is CASSFGTGPEQYF. The CDR3, as DNA: TGTGCCAGCAGTTTCGGGACAGGCCCCGAGCAGTACTTC.

The gene calls are TRBV7-8 and TRBJ1-5; maybe TRBD1 (6 bases). Between the trimmed V and J ends, which lost 1 base and 5 bases, there was a span of 12 bases. The germline V gene encodes CDR1 SGHVS and CDR2 FQNEAQ. The CDR3 consists of 15 residues. CDR3 sequence: CASSLVAGGHQPQHF. CDR3 DNA: TGTGCCAGCAGCTTAGTCGCGGGGGGCCATCAGCCCCAGCATTTT.

This chain links TRBV19 with TRBJ2-1; D might be TRBD2 (5 bases). This CDR3 comprises 12 residues. Trimming pared 6 bases from V and 10 bases from J, leaving 13 bases between. Germline V gives CDR1 LNHDA, CDR2 SQIVND (reference sequence). In DNA, the CDR3 is TGTGCCAGTAGCCGGATGGGCGGGGAGCAGTTCTTC. Translating it yields CASSRMGGEQFF.

The chain links TRBV6-1 to TRBJ2-7; TRBD1 aligns across 7 bases. The CDR3 length is 15 residues. V was pared by 0 bases and J by 2 bases, with 4 bases of the junction left unmatched. Germline loops: CDR1 MNHNS, CDR2 SASEGT. The DNA of the CDR3 is TGTGCCAGCAGTGAAGCTAGGACAGGACCCTACGAGCAGTACTTC. Its protein is CASSEARTGPYEQYF.

The rearrangement links TRBV7-2 to TRBJ1-6; 7 bases line up with TRBD1. Germline V gene data show CDR1 as SGHTA and CDR2 as FQGNSA. CDR3 length: 15 residues. The J segment lost 4 bases and the V segment lost 4 bases, leaving 4 bases of the junction unmatched. CDR3 in DNA: TGTGCCAGCAGCTCCGGGACAGAATATAATTCACCCCTCCACTTT. It specifies CASSSGTEYNSPLHF.

This clone was seen a single time. This chain uses TRBV5-1 with TRBJ2-3, with D perhaps matching TRBD1 (6 bases). Germline values: CDR1 SGHRS, CDR2 YFSETQ. Trimming pared 4 bases from V and 1 base from J, leaving 13 bases between. The CDR3 covers 15 residues. The DNA for the CDR3 is TGCGCCAGCAGCAACGGACAGCACGGCACAGATACGCAGTATTTT. Translating it yields CASSNGQHGTDTQYF.

This clone was detected once. The chain recombines TRBV5-6 with TRBJ2-5; weak D call: TRBD2 (5 bases). CDR3 length equals 15 residues. CDR1 and CDR2 from the germline V gene are SGHDT and YYEEEE. V lost 5 bases, J lost 0 bases, and 14 bases lay in between. The CDR3 region has the DNA TGTGCCAGCAGTCCTACGGGGAGATACCAAGAGACCCAGTACTTC. Protein sequence: CASSPTGRYQETQYF.

The chain recombines TRBV6-5 with TRBJ1-1, with a tentative D call TRBD1 (5 bases). CDR1 is MNHEY, CDR2 SVGAGI, per germline. This CDR3 contains 15 residues. The V gene lost 0 bases and the J gene lost 0 bases, with 8 bases spanning the gap. This CDR3 reads CASSYSGRVNTEAFF. Written as DNA, the CDR3 is TGTGCCAGCAGTTACTCTGGCAGGGTGAACACTGAAGCTTTCTTT.

This chain uses TRBV11-2 with TRBJ1-4; TRBD1 is a possible D gene (5 bases). This CDR3 region has 14 residues. The ends were cut back, 3 bases at V and 4 bases at J, with 9 bases in the middle. Germline values: CDR1 SGHAT, CDR2 FQNNGV. The CDR3 region has the DNA TGTGCCAGCAGCTTTTGGGGGGATAATGAAAAACTGTTTTTT. Translation: CASSFWGDNEKLFF.

The J gene is TRBJ1-2, the V gene TRBV11-3; 7 bases agree with TRBD1. This CDR3 has 13 amino acids. Germline CDR1 is SGHNT and CDR2 is YENEEA. Trimming at V came to 5 bases and at J to 3 bases, leaving 3 bases not matched to a gene. The CDR3 region is CASSPGQDYGYTF. The DNA of the CDR3 is TGTGCCAGCAGCCCAGGACAGGACTATGGCTACACCTTC.

This clone was found a few times. The V and J genes are TRBV7-9 and TRBJ2-1; D gene unclear. The germline gives CDR1 SEHNR, CDR2 FQNEAQ (reference sequence). The length of the CDR3 is 14 residues. V was cut by 4 bases and J by 8 bases, with 15 bases left in between. The CDR3 sequence: CASSSAYPGDEQFF. CDR3 nucleotides: TGTGCCAGCAGCTCCGCCTATCCAGGCGATGAGCAGTTCTTC.

This chain links TRBV5-1 with TRBJ2-3, with 10 nucleotides matching TRBD2. V lost 1 base to trimming and J lost 3 bases; unmatched junction nucleotides: 2. The CDR3 is 15 residues long. Germline assignment: CDR1 SGHRS and CDR2 YFSETQ. In DNA, the CDR3 is TGCGCCAGCAGCTTGACTAGCGGGGAAACAGATACGCAGTATTTT. It yields the protein CASSLTSGETDTQYF.

This chain uses TRBV9 with TRBJ1-3; 7 positions match TRBD1. J was trimmed by 2 bases and V by 0 bases; bases with no gene match: 11. CDR1 and CDR2 (germline): SGDLS, YYNGEE. The CDR3 spans 18 residues. CDR3 loop: CASSVEQSGGRAGNTIYF. CDR3 nucleotides: TGTGCCAGCAGCGTAGAACAGTCAGGGGGTAGGGCTGGAAACACCATATATTTT.

This rearrangement joins TRBV4-1 to TRBJ2-5, with 7 positions matching TRBD2. Unmatched junction bases numbered 10, after V lost 0 bases and J lost 9 bases. The CDR3 consists of 15 residues. Germline-derived CDR1 and CDR2 are MGHRA and YSYEKL. The CDR3 DNA sequence: TGCGCCAGCAGCCAAGAGGCCAGCGGGGTGGGGTCCCAGTACTTC. Translated: CASSQEASGVGSQYF.

The CDR3 spells CASSFAGKETQYF. CDR3 coding DNA: TGTGCCAGCAGCTTCGCAGGGAAAGAGACCCAGTACTTC. V is TRBV11-2 and J is TRBJ2-5; tentatively, D is TRBD1 (5 bases). V dropped 3 bases and J dropped 3 bases, with 8 bases sitting between them. The V gene's germline CDR1 is SGHAT and CDR2 FQNNGV. This CDR3 comprises 13 residues.

The chain couples TRBV28 to TRBJ1-2; 9 positions agree with TRBD1. CDR3 size: 14 residues. V lost 2 bases, J lost 6 bases, and 4 bases stayed unmatched. Germline loops: CDR1 MDHEN, CDR2 SYDVKM. This chain's CDR3 is CASSLGGQGHGYTF. The CDR3 DNA is TGTGCCAGCAGTTTAGGGGGACAGGGCCATGGCTACACCTTC.

The V call is TRBV27, the J call TRBJ1-1; the D is unclear. The germline V gene encodes CDR1 MNHEY and CDR2 SMNVEV (reference sequence). The CDR3 is 14 amino acids. V was shortened by 4 bases and J by 0 bases, with 9 bases between the two germline ends. In nucleotides, the CDR3 is TGTGCCAGCAGTTCTGGAGGCATGAACACTGAAGCTTTCTTT. Translation gives CASSSGGMNTEAFF.

V gene TRBV10-3 combines with J gene TRBJ2-7, with a tentative D call TRBD2 (6 bases). The V end was cut by 3 bases, the J end by 4 bases, with 16 bases between. Per the germline V gene, CDR1 is ENHRY and CDR2 is SYGVKD. This CDR3 has 15 residues. CDR3 in amino acids: CAISDPPGGSYEQYF. As DNA, the CDR3 is TGTGCCATCAGTGACCCCCCCGGGGGTTCTTACGAGCAGTACTTC.

This clone was observed once. This chain connects TRBV4-3 to TRBJ1-5; TRBD1 might be the D (6 bases). Germline V lookup: CDR1 LGHNA, CDR2 YSLEER. This CDR3 spans 16 amino acids. V shed 0 bases and J shed 3 bases, with 12 bases lying between them. The CDR3 loop is CASSQEAWTANQPQHF. CDR3 in DNA: TGCGCCAGCAGCCAAGAGGCCTGGACAGCCAATCAGCCCCAGCATTTT.